Listed below are T cell receptor beta chains from one sample, sequenced in a study of vaccination and CD4 T cells after COVID-19. Antigens for these TCRs are unknown. TCRdb processed the PCR reads anew with MiXCR; each CDR3 protein has one entry. The table includes 2,500 to 3,500 distinct CDR3 sequences, around 47% detected once. Sequencing used CD4+ T cells from blood, cultured in vitro. The receptors here all came from a human donor who had recovered from COVID-19. The CDR3 runs from the conserved cysteine through the conserved F or W. D genes are given only for firm matches. Some rows have no size entry. The others give once, few or many, or a class for an expanded clone.

abundance: few
d_gene: .
j_gene: TRBJ2-5
v_gene: TRBV6-2/TRBV6-3
CDR3aa: CASSFPHADQETQYF
CDR3nt: TGTGCCAGCAGTTTCCCCCACGCGGATCAAGAGACCCAGTACTTC

abundance: large
d_gene: TRBD2
j_gene: TRBJ2-2
v_gene: TRBV7-2
CDR3aa: CASSPGGGITGELFF
CDR3nt: TGTGCCAGCAGTCCTGGCGGGGGGATTACCGGGGAGCTGTTTTTT

abundance: few
d_gene: .
j_gene: TRBJ1-2
v_gene: TRBV28
CDR3aa: CASSPQLNYGYTF
CDR3nt: TGTGCCAGCAGTCCACAGCTAAACTATGGCTACACCTTC

abundance: few
d_gene: .
j_gene: TRBJ1-6
v_gene: TRBV5-1
CDR3aa: CASSLEGWESPLHF
CDR3nt: TGCGCCAGCAGCTTGGAAGGGTGGGAATCACCCCTCCACTTT

abundance: .
d_gene: TRBD2
j_gene: TRBJ2-5
v_gene: TRBV6-1
CDR3aa: CATSGLAGETQYF
CDR3nt: TGTGCCACTTCGGGACTAGCGGGAGAGACCCAGTACTTC

abundance: .
d_gene: .
j_gene: TRBJ2-1
v_gene: TRBV6-1
CDR3aa: CASVAGSTYNEQFF
CDR3nt: TGTGCCAGCGTGGCGGGATCGACCTACAATGAGCAGTTCTTC

abundance: few
d_gene: TRBD1
j_gene: TRBJ1-1
v_gene: TRBV7-9
CDR3aa: CASSLEGTGGWNTEAFF
CDR3nt: TGTGCCAGCAGCTTAGAGGGGACAGGGGGCTGGAACACTGAAGCTTTCTTT

abundance: few
d_gene: .
j_gene: TRBJ2-7
v_gene: TRBV10-1
CDR3aa: CASRVNRLDIRSSYEQYF
CDR3nt: TGCGCCAGCAGAGTCAACAGACTTGATATTCGGAGCTCCTACGAGCAGTACTTC

abundance: large
d_gene: TRBD2
j_gene: TRBJ2-2
v_gene: TRBV23-1
CDR3aa: CASSQSIAGATRELFF
CDR3nt: TGCGCCAGCAGTCAATCGATAGCGGGGGCCACCAGGGAGCTGTTTTTT

abundance: .
d_gene: .
j_gene: TRBJ1-2
v_gene: TRBV5-3
CDR3aa: CASSSTGNYGYTF
CDR3nt: TGTGCCAGCAGCTCGACGGGAAACTATGGCTACACCTTC

abundance: hyperexpanded
d_gene: .
j_gene: TRBJ1-2
v_gene: TRBV14
CDR3aa: CASSQRGAHGYTF
CDR3nt: TGTGCCAGCAGCCAAAGGGGTGCCCATGGCTACACCTTC

abundance: .
d_gene: .
j_gene: TRBJ1-1
v_gene: TRBV29-1
CDR3aa: CSAIYKGTIRNTEAFF
CDR3nt: TGCAGCGCTATATACAAGGGCACAATTAGAAACACTGAAGCTTTCTTT

abundance: .
d_gene: TRBD1
j_gene: TRBJ2-2
v_gene: TRBV28
CDR3aa: CASSSGTGHTGELFF
CDR3nt: TGTGCCAGCAGTTCCGGGACAGGGCACACCGGGGAGCTGTTTTTT

abundance: few
d_gene: .
j_gene: TRBJ1-1
v_gene: TRBV2
CDR3aa: CASLRRRNTEAFF
CDR3nt: TGTGCCAGTCTTCGACGGAGGAACACTGAAGCTTTCTTT

abundance: few
d_gene: TRBD2
j_gene: TRBJ2-1
v_gene: TRBV27
CDR3aa: CASSLWAGTSLYNEQFF
CDR3nt: TGTGCCAGCAGTTTATGGGCCGGGACTAGCCTTTACAATGAGCAGTTCTTC

abundance: .
d_gene: TRBD2
j_gene: TRBJ2-5
v_gene: TRBV7-9
CDR3aa: CASSFAGLAGRETQYF
CDR3nt: TGTGCCAGCAGCTTTGCCGGACTAGCGGGAAGAGAGACCCAGTACTTC

abundance: .
d_gene: .
j_gene: TRBJ1-5
v_gene: TRBV10-3
CDR3aa: CAISEGGADQPQHF
CDR3nt: TGTGCCATCAGCGAGGGGGGCGCCGATCAGCCCCAGCATTTT

abundance: few
d_gene: TRBD2
j_gene: TRBJ2-1
v_gene: TRBV7-9
CDR3aa: CASSHSGEQFF
CDR3nt: TGTGCCAGCAGCCATAGCGGGGAGCAGTTCTTC

abundance: .
d_gene: TRBD1
j_gene: TRBJ2-2
v_gene: TRBV20-1
CDR3aa: CSARKTGDDTGELFF
CDR3nt: TGCAGTGCTAGAAAGACAGGGGATGACACCGGGGAGCTGTTTTTT

abundance: .
d_gene: .
j_gene: TRBJ1-5
v_gene: TRBV2
CDR3aa: CASSETGRGAGNQPQHF
CDR3nt: TGTGCCAGCAGTGAAACGGGGCGGGGTGCGGGCAATCAGCCCCAGCATTTT

abundance: few
d_gene: .
j_gene: TRBJ2-5
v_gene: TRBV2
CDR3aa: CASSPRQARQETQYF
CDR3nt: TGTGCCAGCAGTCCGCGGCAGGCCAGACAAGAGACCCAGTACTTC

abundance: few
d_gene: TRBD1
j_gene: TRBJ1-2
v_gene: TRBV19
CDR3aa: CASSTPSGQVYAYGYTF
CDR3nt: TGTGCCAGTAGTACCCCATCGGGACAGGTTTACGCCTATGGCTACACCTTC

abundance: few
d_gene: TRBD2
j_gene: TRBJ2-5
v_gene: TRBV6-1
CDR3aa: CASSPTSRSQETQYF
CDR3nt: TGTGCCAGCAGCCCGACTAGCCGCAGCCAAGAGACCCAGTACTTC

abundance: .
d_gene: .
j_gene: TRBJ1-1
v_gene: TRBV2
CDR3aa: CASTWDISNTEAFF
CDR3nt: TGTGCCAGCACCTGGGACATCTCGAACACTGAAGCTTTCTTT

abundance: .
d_gene: TRBD1
j_gene: TRBJ1-2
v_gene: TRBV10-3
CDR3aa: CAISEFDYRGPYYGYTF
CDR3nt: TGTGCCATCAGTGAGTTCGACTACAGGGGACCTTACTATGGCTACACCTTC

abundance: .
d_gene: .
j_gene: TRBJ2-5
v_gene: TRBV29-1
CDR3aa: CSVTRVRETQYF
CDR3nt: TGCAGCGTTACCAGGGTGAGAGAGACCCAGTACTTC

abundance: .
d_gene: .
j_gene: TRBJ1-6
v_gene: TRBV11-2
CDR3aa: CASSLGRESPLHF
CDR3nt: TGTGCCAGCAGCTTAGGGCGGGAATCACCCCTCCACTTT

abundance: .
d_gene: TRBD2
j_gene: TRBJ2-7
v_gene: TRBV20-1
CDR3aa: CSARSGYSGSYEQYF
CDR3nt: TGCAGTGCTAGGTCGGGATATAGCGGGAGTTACGAGCAGTACTTC

abundance: large
d_gene: TRBD2
j_gene: TRBJ2-3
v_gene: TRBV2
CDR3aa: CASSLASGRSTDTQYF
CDR3nt: TGTGCCAGCAGTCTGGCTAGCGGGAGGAGCACAGATACGCAGTATTTT

abundance: .
d_gene: .
j_gene: TRBJ2-4
v_gene: TRBV20-1
CDR3aa: CSASRVEGNIQYF
CDR3nt: TGCAGTGCCTCTCGAGTTGAGGGAAACATTCAGTACTTC

abundance: .
d_gene: TRBD1
j_gene: TRBJ2-3
v_gene: TRBV7-6
CDR3aa: CASSLAPGGSTDTQYF
CDR3nt: TGTGCCAGCAGCTTAGCTCCAGGGGGAAGCACAGATACGCAGTATTTT

abundance: few
d_gene: .
j_gene: TRBJ1-1
v_gene: TRBV30
CDR3aa: CAWTTGLGDTEAFF
CDR3nt: TGTGCCTGGACCACCGGGCTCGGGGACACTGAAGCTTTCTTT

abundance: once
d_gene: .
j_gene: TRBJ1-1
v_gene: TRBV10-3
CDR3aa: CAISERGRMNTEAFF
CDR3nt: TGTGCCATCAGTGAGAGGGGGAGGATGAACACTGAAGCTTTCTTT

abundance: large
d_gene: TRBD2
j_gene: TRBJ2-1
v_gene: TRBV29-1
CDR3aa: CSAATSGVYNEQFF
CDR3nt: TGCAGCGCCGCGACTAGCGGAGTTTACAATGAGCAGTTCTTC

abundance: .
d_gene: .
j_gene: TRBJ1-2
v_gene: TRBV27
CDR3aa: CASAVWRGGADYGYTF
CDR3nt: TGTGCCAGCGCAGTTTGGAGGGGGGGGGCTGACTATGGCTACACCTTC

abundance: .
d_gene: .
j_gene: TRBJ2-2
v_gene: TRBV19
CDR3aa: CASYTGPLKNTGELFF
CDR3nt: TGTGCCAGTTATACAGGGCCCCTTAAGAACACCGGGGAGCTGTTTTTT

abundance: medium-sized
d_gene: .
j_gene: TRBJ1-1
v_gene: TRBV6-5
CDR3aa: CASSFTFEAFF
CDR3nt: TGTGCCAGCAGTTTTACCTTTGAAGCTTTCTTT

abundance: .
d_gene: .
j_gene: TRBJ2-3
v_gene: TRBV7-2
CDR3aa: CASSSIFRTRSTDTQYF
CDR3nt: TGTGCCAGCAGCTCTATATTCCGGACTCGAAGCACAGATACGCAGTATTTT

abundance: few
d_gene: TRBD1
j_gene: TRBJ1-3
v_gene: TRBV5-1
CDR3aa: CASSLQGSGLGNTIYF
CDR3nt: TGCGCCAGCAGCTTACAGGGGAGCGGTCTTGGAAACACCATATATTTT

abundance: once
d_gene: TRBD1
j_gene: TRBJ1-2
v_gene: TRBV10-1
CDR3aa: CASSECFGNRGHGYTF
CDR3nt: TGCGCCAGCAGTGAGTGTTTTGGTAACAGGGGGCATGGCTACACCTTC

abundance: .
d_gene: .
j_gene: TRBJ1-6
v_gene: TRBV6-1
CDR3aa: CASSANGGGQWSSYNSPLHF
CDR3nt: TGTGCCAGCAGCGCCAACGGTGGTGGACAGTGGAGCTCCTATAATTCACCCCTCCACTTT